A selection of T cell receptor beta chains follows, all from one sample in a study of cytomegalovirus exposure and HLA in healthy donors. Sequencing used immunoSEQ multiplex PCR; TCRdb keeps in-frame clones, though not all of them. There are 65,000 to 75,000 clones in the sample; roughly 65% occur only once, and 2% to 2.5% lies in the top ten. Sequencing input: PBMCs. Every receptor here comes from a woman in her twenties or thirties in good health and CMV-seronegative. CDR3s leave out the opening cysteine and the closing phenylalanine or tryptophan.

J gene | V gene | CDR3 protein
TRBJ2-6 | TRBV5-8 | ASSLGDSHSGANVLT
TRBJ2-5 | TRBV6-5 | ASSKGLANRETQY
TRBJ2-5 | TRBV27 | ASSHNGRGRQETQY
TRBJ2-5 | TRBV6-6 | ASSPGTGRYEQH
TRBJ2-5 | TRBV30 | AYSGGGETQY
TRBJ1-5 | TRBV5-1 | ASSLTGGTNQPQH
TRBJ2-1 | TRBV5-1 | ASSLDRTGAYNEQF
TRBJ2-7 | TRBV9 | ASSVLTEQY
TRBJ2-2 | TRBV7-8 | ASNYGQVNTGELF
TRBJ1-2 | TRBV7-3 | ASSSAWEGYGYT
- | TRBV2 | ASRTGSSYEQY
TRBJ2-5 | TRBV6-5 | ASSYSGGETQY
TRBJ2-3 | TRBV7-7 | ASSPLAGWDTQY
TRBJ1-5 | TRBV15 | ATSRDRGGGQPQH
TRBJ1-2 | TRBV7-9 | SSSTDRYGYT
TRBJ1-2 | TRBV28 | ASSLTAGALYGYT
TRBJ2-4 | TRBV4-1 | ASSQEGLRAVGIQY
TRBJ2-7 | TRBV5-6 | ASSLVWSYEQY
TRBJ1-2 | TRBV9 | ASSQGDNYGYT
TRBJ1-2 | TRBV7-2 | ASSLQGSYGYT
TRBJ2-7 | TRBV7-7 | ASSRCTLKAHEQY
TRBJ1-1 | TRBV6-5 | ASMGAQSEAF
TRBJ1-2 | TRBV9 | ASSVEDSTSGYT
TRBJ1-3 | TRBV4-2 | ASSQGATGEWYARGGNTIY
TRBJ1-6 | TRBV4-1 | ASSQAGVGSPLH
TRBJ2-7 | TRBV6-6 | ASSYLRGKHYEQY
TRBJ1-6 | TRBV5-1 | ASSEGQGNNSPLH
TRBJ1-5 | TRBV6-6 | ANGRSNNQPQH
TRBJ1-3 | TRBV6-1 | ATGQGITGNTIY
TRBJ2-3 | TRBV6-5 | ASLEGVGYTQY
TRBJ2-3 | TRBV30 | AWRTGTTDTQY
TRBJ2-3 | TRBV4-1 | ASSQDEASGGGIDTQY